Below are 22 T cell receptor beta chains sequenced from a single sample in a study of T cell responses to AZD1222 COVID-19 vaccine. Generated by immunoSEQ multiplex PCR, the TCRdb table keeps only in-frame clones and is missing some. The repertoire holds some 120,000 clones, with roughly nine tenths as singletons. The specimen was peripheral blood, collected on day 0 of AZD1222 vaccination. These TCRs come from an adult in good health.

V and J are TRBV6-5 and TRBJ1-5; tentative D call: TRBD1 (6 bases). The CDR3 is 15 amino acids. V was shortened by 5 bases and J by 0 bases, with 11 bases between the two germline ends. Germline assignment: CDR1 MNHEY and CDR2 SVGAGI. CDR3 in amino acids: CASSRDRNSNQPQHF. The CDR3 coding sequence is TGTGCCAGCAGTCGAGACAGGAATAGCAATCAGCCCCAGCATTTT.

The chain joins TRBV14 to TRBJ1-1; D call uncertain. The germline V gene encodes CDR1 SGHDN and CDR2 FVKESK. The CDR3 runs 16 residues. Trimming pared 0 bases from V and 7 bases from J, leaving 18 bases between. The CDR3 DNA is TGTGCCAGCAGCCAAGATTTTCCCCGCCCTTGGGGTGAAGCTTTCTTT. It is translated as CASSQDFPRPWGEAFF. Combining the CDR3 with reference TRBV14 and TRBJ1-1 gives the whole variable domain EAGVTQFPSHSVIEKGQTVTLRCDPISGHDNLYWYRRVMGKEIKFLLHFVKESKQDESGMPNNRFLAERTGGTYSTLKVQPAELEDSGVYFCASSQDFPRPWGEAFFGQGTRLTVV.

The chain couples TRBV9 to TRBJ2-3; D gene unclear. CDR1 and CDR2 from the germline V gene are SGDLS and YYNGEE. Trimming left V 0 bases short and J 2 bases short, with 13 bases between. The CDR3 has 16 amino acids. The CDR3, as DNA: TGTGCCAGCAGCGTAGTAGGCGGAGATTACACAGATACGCAGTATTTT. Translation gives CASSVVGGDYTDTQYF.

The chain is built from TRBV24-1 and TRBJ2-7, with a possible D match to TRBD1 (5 bases). With 7 bases removed from V and 0 bases from J, the gap between germline ends came to 9 bases. Germline V gives CDR1 KGHDR, CDR2 SFDVKD. This CDR3 spans 13 amino acids. The CDR3 region has the DNA TGTGCCACCAGCCAGGACAACTCCTACGAGCAGTACTTC. Protein: CATSQDNSYEQYF.

A remark on this clone: Other DNA sequences from this sample encode an identical CDR3 as well. This sequence joins TRBV2 and TRBJ2-7; 12 bases fit TRBD2. The V segment lost 6 bases and the J segment 3 bases; nucleotides outside the gene matches: 3. The CDR3 is 14 residues long. The germline gives CDR1 SNHLY, CDR2 FYNNEI. CDR3 sequence: CASSRTSGNYEQYF. CDR3 nucleotide sequence: TGTGCCAGCAGCCGGACTAGCGGGAACTACGAGCAGTACTTC.

The chain joins TRBV7-9 to TRBJ2-5, with a possible D match to TRBD2 (6 bases). The CDR3 runs to 14 residues. Trimming left V 5 bases short and J 5 bases short, with 15 bases between. Germline CDR1 is SEHNR and CDR2 is FQNEAQ (reference sequence). The CDR3 here is CASSATYGGETQYF. The DNA of the CDR3 is TGTGCCAGCAGCGCCACTTATGGGGGGGAGACCCAGTACTTC. The entire variable domain, with the rest obtained from reference TRBV7-9 and TRBJ2-5, is as follows: DTGVSQNPRHKITKRGQNVTFRCDPISEHNRLYWYRQTLGQGPEFLTYFQNEAQLEKSRLLSDRFSAERPKGSFSTLEIQRTEQGDSAMYLCASSATYGGETQYFGPGTRLLVL.

The rearrangement links TRBV30 to TRBJ1-1; perhaps TRBD1 as D (6 bases). Trimming pared 5 bases from V and 8 bases from J, leaving 18 bases between. Germline CDR1 GTSNPN, CDR2 SVGIG (reference sequence). The CDR3 consists of 13 residues. Here the CDR3 DNA reads TGTGCCTGGGGCACAGGGTTATGGGCGGAAGCTTTCTTT. Residues: CAWGTGLWAEAFF.

V gene TRBV28 combines with J gene TRBJ1-2; 9 bases align to TRBD1. This CDR3 is 13 amino acids long. V shed 6 bases and J 7 bases; nucleotides not matched to a gene: 6. The V gene's germline CDR1 is MDHEN and CDR2 SYDVKM. The CDR3 spells CASSLRTGAGYTF. The CDR3 nucleotides read TGTGCCAGCAGCCTTAGGACAGGGGCTGGCTACACCTTC.

V usage is TRBV14 and J usage is TRBJ2-7; TRBD2 aligns across 12 bases. The length of the CDR3 is 15 residues. The J segment lost 8 bases and the V segment lost 1 base, leaving 6 bases of the junction unmatched. The V gene's germline CDR1 is SGHDN and CDR2 FVKESK. DNA of the CDR3: TGTGCCAGCAGCCAAGGGCTAGCGGGAGGGTTACAGCAGTACTTC. Translation gives CASSQGLAGGLQQYF. The full variable domain, completed using reference TRBV14 and TRBJ2-7, is EAGVTQFPSHSVIEKGQTVTLRCDPISGHDNLYWYRRVMGKEIKFLLHFVKESKQDESGMPNNRFLAERTGGTYSTLKVQPAELEDSGVYFCASSQGLAGGLQQYFGPGTRLTVT.

The V call is TRBV18, the J call TRBJ1-2; no definite D call. Trimming shortened V by 2 bases and J by 3 bases, and 7 bases separated the two germline ends. Germline loops: CDR1 KGHSH, CDR2 LQKENI. The CDR3 has 13 residues. The CDR3 nucleotides read TGTGCCAGCTCACCAGAAAGGGACTATGGCTACACCTTC. Encoded protein: CASSPERDYGYTF.

This chain links TRBV19 with TRBJ2-3; maybe TRBD2 (6 bases). CDR1 and CDR2 (germline): LNHDA, SQIVND (reference sequence). Trimming took off 8 bases at V and 4 bases at J, with 10 bases between the two ends. This CDR3 has 12 residues. The CDR3 here is CASAGTADTQYF. In DNA form, the CDR3 reads TGTGCCAGTGCAGGGACTGCAGATACGCAGTATTTT.

The rearrangement links TRBV4-3 to TRBJ2-6, with 7 bases aligning to TRBD1. Germline loops: CDR1 LGHNA, CDR2 YSLEER. V lost 3 bases and J lost 0; bases outside the gene matches: 5. The length of the CDR3 is 17 residues. CDR3 coding DNA: TGCGCCAGCAGCCACCGGGACAGCAGCTCTGGGGCCAACGTCCTGACTTTC. This gives the protein CASSHRDSSSGANVLTF.

The chain recombines TRBV2 with TRBJ1-5, with D possibly matching TRBD1 (5 bases). CDR1 and CDR2 (germline): SNHLY, FYNNEI. V gave up 3 bases and J gave up 4 bases, with 13 bases separating them. CDR3 length: 15 residues. The CDR3 loop is CASSEEDGGNQPQHF. For the CDR3, the DNA is TGTGCCAGCAGTGAGGAAGATGGGGGTAATCAGCCCCAGCATTTT.

CDR3 nucleotides: TGTGCCAGCAGCTTGCCCCTCCGGACTAGCGGGAGGGGGGATGAGCAGTTCTTC. Protein product: CASSLPLRTSGRGDEQFF. V gene TRBV5-4 combines with J gene TRBJ2-1, with 15 bases matching TRBD2. This CDR3 spans 18 amino acids. V lost 1 base and J lost 8; bases outside the gene matches: 10. Per the germline V gene, CDR1 is SGHNT and CDR2 is YYREEE (reference sequence).

The V gene is TRBV12-3 or TRBV12-4, the J gene TRBJ2-7, with TRBD2 matching over 11 bases. This CDR3 contains 12 residues. Trimming took 4 bases from V and 13 from J; bases not matched to a gene: 6. The chain's CDR3 is CASSSGLAVIYF. CDR3 nucleotides: TGTGCCAGCAGTTCGGGACTAGCGGTAATCTACTTC.

The genes are TRBV21-1 and TRBJ2-7; TRBD2, the D gene given by the table, was not confirmed from the DNA. TRBV21-1 is a pseudogene. This CDR3 has 19 amino acids. CDR3: CASSQGETSGRTLPYEQYF. The CDR3 nucleotides are TGTGCCAGCAGTCAAGGGGAGACTAGCGGGAGGACCCTCCCCTACGAGCAGTACTTC.

This sequence joins TRBV2 and TRBJ1-1; D gene unclear. Germline assignment: CDR1 SNHLY and CDR2 FYNNEI. The CDR3 is 13 residues long. Trimming pared 6 bases from V and 1 base from J, leaving 9 bases between. The CDR3 loop is CASRKTENTEAFF. CDR3 bases: TGTGCCAGCAGAAAGACGGAGAACACTGAAGCTTTCTTT.

The chain has TRBV11-3 and TRBJ1-1; TRBD1 might be the D (6 bases). V was pared by 4 bases and J by 4 bases, with 19 bases between. From germline, CDR1 is SGHNT and CDR2 YENEEA. There are 16 residues in the CDR3. In DNA, the CDR3 is TGTGCCAGCAGCTCCTCCGGGGGGCGGTTGTTCACTGAAGCTTTCTTT. It translates to CASSSSGGRLFTEAFF.

The chain is built from TRBV11-2 and TRBJ2-5, with no clear D. Germline V CDR1 and CDR2: SGHAT, FQNNGV. Trimming cost V 6 bases and J 13 bases, with 12 bases left between them. The CDR3 totals 10 residues. The CDR3: CASRGLRSYF. The CDR3 DNA follows: TGTGCCAGCAGAGGGCTTAGATCGTACTTC.

The V call is TRBV10-3, the J call TRBJ2-3; D gene unclear. Germline lookup yields CDR1 ENHRY and CDR2 SYGVKD. Trimming took 2 bases from V and 5 from J, leaving 14 bases between them. The CDR3 consists of 15 residues. CDR3 loop: CAISEGKGVVDTQYF. The CDR3 region has the DNA TGTGCCATCAGTGAGGGGAAGGGTGTCGTAGATACGCAGTATTTT.

The rearrangement joins TRBV5-5 to TRBJ2-2; no clear D gene. Trimming took off 2 bases at V and 4 bases at J, with 6 bases between the two ends. Per germline, CDR1 SGHKS and CDR2 YYEKEE (reference sequence). This CDR3 region has 13 residues. The CDR3 loop reads CASSFETTGELFF. In DNA, the CDR3 is TGTGCCAGCAGCTTTGAAACCACCGGGGAGCTGTTTTTT.

This chain joins TRBV24-1 and TRBJ1-2; TRBD1 aligns across 7 bases. After removal of 9 bases from V and 3 bases from J, the junction contained 9 bases not matched to a gene. The CDR3 has 14 amino acids. The V gene's germline CDR1 is KGHDR and CDR2 SFDVKD. The CDR3 here is CATQQGQGDYGYTF. Written as DNA, the CDR3 is TGTGCCACCCAACAAGGGCAGGGGGACTATGGCTACACCTTC.